Given below is one TCR beta chain in context. This table comes from immunoSEQ multiplex PCR, and its TCRdb copy is limited to in-frame clones, with some not included. The table lists approximately 51,000 clones, 87% of them singletons. With 2 bases removed from V and 6 bases from J, the gap between germline ends came to 13 bases. The CDR3 sequence is 14 residues long. CDR1 is LNHDA, CDR2 SQIVND, per germline (reference sequence). The data derive from a study of blood T cell repertoires in COVID-19. The wider study: The United States, Italy and Spain were the sources of the acute and convalescent COVID-19 samples.

Sequencing was done on a sample of peripheral blood. The chain recombines TRBV19 with TRBJ2-5, with D maybe TRBD2 (5 bases). The clonotype comes from a woman aged 80 or older with COVID-19, enrolled during active disease. The CDR3 reads CASSITRAWKTQYF. The DNA of the CDR3 is TGTGCCAGTAGTATAACGAGGGCTTGGAAGACCCAGTACTTC.